Below, 5 T cell receptor beta chains from the same sample are listed, as sequenced in a study of cytomegalovirus exposure and HLA in healthy donors. Data came from immunoSEQ multiplex PCR; TCRdb stores just in-frame clones and leaves some out. There are about 110,000 clones in the sample; approximately 95% occur only once, and 0.67% lies in the top ten. Sequencing used PBMCs. The receptor source for this set is a woman aged 18 to 35 in good health and CMV-seronegative.

The chain uses TRBV7-8 and TRBJ2-5; 7 nucleotides line up with TRBD2. Trimming cost V 1 base and J 5 bases; bases outside gene matches: 4. CDR3 length equals 14 residues. CDR1 and CDR2 from the germline V gene are SGHVS and FQNEAQ. CDR3 DNA sequence: TGTGCCAGCAGCTTAGAAGCGGGGTGGGAGACCCAGTACTTC. Protein sequence: CASSLEAGWETQYF.

The chain links TRBV28 to TRBJ2-7, with a weak D call TRBD1 (6 bases). Germline V gene lookup returns CDR1 MDHEN and CDR2 SYDVKM. V was cut by 2 bases and J by 0 bases, with 14 bases left in between. CDR3 length: 16 amino acids. CDR3 sequence reads: CASSLGITGLSYEQYF. In DNA, the CDR3 is TGTGCCAGCAGTTTAGGGATTACAGGGCTCTCCTACGAGCAGTACTTC.

V is TRBV12-2 and J is TRBJ2-1; TRBD2 is taken as the D call from the table, unchecked against the DNA. TRBV12-2 is designated a pseudogene. This CDR3 contains 14 residues. CDR3 protein: CASRPAGAYNEQFF. The CDR3 DNA is TGTGCAAGTCGCCCCGCCGGGGCCTACAATGAGCAGTTCTTC.

This clone was detected only once. This rearrangement joins TRBV5-1 to TRBJ1-2; no firm D call. Trimming removed 4 bases at V and 4 bases at J, with 14 bases between. There are 14 residues in the CDR3. Germline lookup yields CDR1 SGHRS and CDR2 YFSETQ. CDR3 bases: TGCGCCAGCAGCGGTGCCCAGAACGTCTATGGCTACACCTTC. It encodes CASSGAQNVYGYTF.

V gene TRBV5-4 combines with J gene TRBJ1-1, with D uncertain. The CDR3 is made up of 14 amino acids. V dropped 0 bases and J dropped 0 bases, with 6 bases sitting between them. The V gene's germline CDR1 is SGHNT and CDR2 YYREEE (reference sequence). CDR3 residues: CASSLGGLNTEAFF. CDR3 in DNA: TGTGCCAGCAGCTTGGGAGGCCTGAACACTGAAGCTTTCTTT. The full variable domain, in which reference TRBV5-4 and TRBJ1-1 provide the parts outside the CDR3, is ETGVTQSPTHLIKTRGQQVTLRCSSQSGHNTVSWYQQALGQGPQFIFQYYREEENGRGNFPPRFSGLQFPNYSSELNVNALELDDSALYLCASSLGGLNTEAFFGQGTRLTVV.